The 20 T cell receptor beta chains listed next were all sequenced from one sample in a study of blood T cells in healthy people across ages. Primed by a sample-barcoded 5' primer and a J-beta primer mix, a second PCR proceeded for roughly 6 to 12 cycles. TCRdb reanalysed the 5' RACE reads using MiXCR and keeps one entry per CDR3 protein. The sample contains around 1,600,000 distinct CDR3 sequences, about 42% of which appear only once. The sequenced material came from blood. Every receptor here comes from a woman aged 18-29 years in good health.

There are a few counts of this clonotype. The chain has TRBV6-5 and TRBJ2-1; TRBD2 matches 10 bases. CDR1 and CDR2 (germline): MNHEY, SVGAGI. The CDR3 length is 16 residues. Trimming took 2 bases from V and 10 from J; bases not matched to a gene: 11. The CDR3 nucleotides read TGTGCCAGCAGTTACCGTGGCAGCGGGGGGGCGGGCGAGCAGTTCTTC. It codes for CASSYRGSGGAGEQFF.

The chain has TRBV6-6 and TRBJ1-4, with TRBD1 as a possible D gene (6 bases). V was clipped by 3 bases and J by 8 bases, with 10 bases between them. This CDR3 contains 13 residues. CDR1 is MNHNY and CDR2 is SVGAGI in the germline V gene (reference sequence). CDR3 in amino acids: CASSYGGPEKLFF. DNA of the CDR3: TGTGCCAGCAGTTATGGGGGGCCCGAAAAACTGTTTTTT.

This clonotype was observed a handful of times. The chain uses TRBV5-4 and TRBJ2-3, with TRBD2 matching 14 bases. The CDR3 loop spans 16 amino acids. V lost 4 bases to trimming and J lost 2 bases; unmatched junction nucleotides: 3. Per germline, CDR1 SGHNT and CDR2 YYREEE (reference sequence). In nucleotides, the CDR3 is TGTGCCAGCAGCAAGGGACTAGCGGGGGTCACAGATACGCAGTATTTT. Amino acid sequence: CASSKGLAGVTDTQYF.

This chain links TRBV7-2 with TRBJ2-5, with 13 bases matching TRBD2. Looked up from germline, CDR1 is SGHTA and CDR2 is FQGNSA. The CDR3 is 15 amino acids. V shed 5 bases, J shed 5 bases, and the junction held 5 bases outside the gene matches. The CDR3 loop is CASSNGLAGVETQYF. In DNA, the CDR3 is TGTGCCAGCAGCAATGGACTAGCGGGGGTTGAGACCCAGTACTTC.

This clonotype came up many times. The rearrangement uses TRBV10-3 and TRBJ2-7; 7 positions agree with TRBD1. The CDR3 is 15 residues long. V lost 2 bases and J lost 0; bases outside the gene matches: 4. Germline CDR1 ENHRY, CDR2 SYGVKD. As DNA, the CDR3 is TGTGCCATCAGTGAGGAACAGGGGCGCTCCTACGAGCAGTACTTC. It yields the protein CAISEEQGRSYEQYF.

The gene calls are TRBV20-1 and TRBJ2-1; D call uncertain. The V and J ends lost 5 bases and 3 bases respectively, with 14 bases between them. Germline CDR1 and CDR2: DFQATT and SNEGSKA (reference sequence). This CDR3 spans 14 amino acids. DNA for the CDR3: TGCAGTGCTCCCCAACTCTCCTACTACAATGAGCAGTTCTTC. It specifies CSAPQLSYYNEQFF.

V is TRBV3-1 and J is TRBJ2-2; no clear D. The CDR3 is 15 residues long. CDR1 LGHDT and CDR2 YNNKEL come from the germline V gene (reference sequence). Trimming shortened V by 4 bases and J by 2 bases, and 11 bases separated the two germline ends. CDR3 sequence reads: CASSRAVGNTGELFF. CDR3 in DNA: TGTGCCAGCAGCCGGGCCGTTGGAAACACCGGGGAGCTGTTTTTT.

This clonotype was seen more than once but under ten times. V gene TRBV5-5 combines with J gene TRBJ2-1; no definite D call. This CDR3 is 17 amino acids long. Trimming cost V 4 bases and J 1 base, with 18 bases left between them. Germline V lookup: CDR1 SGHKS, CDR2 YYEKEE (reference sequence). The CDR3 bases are TGTGCCAGCAGCAGCTTGTCCGACCTGGGTTCCTACAATGAGCAGTTCTTC. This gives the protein CASSSLSDLGSYNEQFF.

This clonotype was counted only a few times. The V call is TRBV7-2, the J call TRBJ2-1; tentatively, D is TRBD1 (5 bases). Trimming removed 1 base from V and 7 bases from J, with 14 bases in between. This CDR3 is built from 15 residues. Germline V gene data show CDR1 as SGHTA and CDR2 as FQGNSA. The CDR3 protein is CASSLGAGSGNEQFF. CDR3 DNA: TGTGCCAGCAGCTTAGGGGCAGGGTCTGGGAATGAGCAGTTCTTC.

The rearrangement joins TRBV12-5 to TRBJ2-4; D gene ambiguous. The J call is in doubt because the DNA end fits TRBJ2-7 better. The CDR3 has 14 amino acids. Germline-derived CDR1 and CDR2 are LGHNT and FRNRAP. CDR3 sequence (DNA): TGTGCTAGTGCTTCTTTTGGACGATTCTACGAGCAGTACTTC. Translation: CASASFGRFYEQYF.

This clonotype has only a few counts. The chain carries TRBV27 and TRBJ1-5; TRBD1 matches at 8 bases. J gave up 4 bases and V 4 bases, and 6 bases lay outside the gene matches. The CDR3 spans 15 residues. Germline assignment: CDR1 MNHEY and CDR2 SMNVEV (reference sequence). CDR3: CASSSLDRDNQPQHF. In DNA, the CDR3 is TGTGCCAGCAGTTCACTGGACAGGGATAATCAGCCCCAGCATTTT.

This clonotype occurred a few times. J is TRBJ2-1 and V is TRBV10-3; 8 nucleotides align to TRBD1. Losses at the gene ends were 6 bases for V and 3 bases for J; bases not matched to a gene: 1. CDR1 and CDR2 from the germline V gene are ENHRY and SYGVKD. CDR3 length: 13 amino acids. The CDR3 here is CAIRTGDYNEQFF. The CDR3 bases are TGTGCCATCAGGACAGGGGACTACAATGAGCAGTTCTTC.

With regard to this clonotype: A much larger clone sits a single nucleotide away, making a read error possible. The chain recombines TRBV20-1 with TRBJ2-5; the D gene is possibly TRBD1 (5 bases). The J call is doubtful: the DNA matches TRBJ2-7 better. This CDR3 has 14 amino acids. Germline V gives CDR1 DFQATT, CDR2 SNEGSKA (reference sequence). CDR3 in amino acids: CSARGQSRAYEQYF. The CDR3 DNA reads TGCAGTGCTAGGGGCCAATCCAGGGCCTACGAGCAGTACTTC.

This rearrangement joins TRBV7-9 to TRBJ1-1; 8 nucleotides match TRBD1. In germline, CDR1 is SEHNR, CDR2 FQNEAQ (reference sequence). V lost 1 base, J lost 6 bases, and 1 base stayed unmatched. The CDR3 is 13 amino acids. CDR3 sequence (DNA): TGTGCCAGCAGCTTAGAACAGGGGGCTGAAGCTTTCTTT. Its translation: CASSLEQGAEAFF.

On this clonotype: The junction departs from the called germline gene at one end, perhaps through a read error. The CDR3 reads CSARGGTYNQPRHF. CDR3 nucleotides: TGCAGTGCTAGAGGGGGAACTTACAATCAGCCCCGGCATTTT. This sequence joins TRBV20-1 and TRBJ1-5; no clear D gene. In germline, CDR1 is DFQATT, CDR2 SNEGSKA (reference sequence). There are 14 residues in the CDR3.

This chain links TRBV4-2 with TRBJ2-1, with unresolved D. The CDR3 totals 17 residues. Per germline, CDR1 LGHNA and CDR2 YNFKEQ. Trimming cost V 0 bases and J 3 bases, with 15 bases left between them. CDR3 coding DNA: TGTGCCAGCAGCCAAGATATTTTGTCACACTTCTACAATGAGCAGTTCTTC. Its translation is CASSQDILSHFYNEQFF.

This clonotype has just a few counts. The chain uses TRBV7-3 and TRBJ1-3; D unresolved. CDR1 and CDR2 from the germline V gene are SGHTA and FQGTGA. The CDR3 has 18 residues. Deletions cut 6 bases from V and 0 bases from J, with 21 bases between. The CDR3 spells CASSSTALPLISGNTIYF. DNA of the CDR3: TGTGCCAGCAGTTCTACCGCCCTGCCATTGATCTCTGGAAACACCATATATTTT.

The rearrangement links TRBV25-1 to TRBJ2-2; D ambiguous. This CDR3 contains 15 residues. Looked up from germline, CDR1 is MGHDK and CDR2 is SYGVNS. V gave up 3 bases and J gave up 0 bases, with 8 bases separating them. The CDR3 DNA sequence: TGTGCCAGCAGTGATCAGGTCTCGAACACCGGGGAGCTGTTTTTT. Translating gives CASSDQVSNTGELFF.

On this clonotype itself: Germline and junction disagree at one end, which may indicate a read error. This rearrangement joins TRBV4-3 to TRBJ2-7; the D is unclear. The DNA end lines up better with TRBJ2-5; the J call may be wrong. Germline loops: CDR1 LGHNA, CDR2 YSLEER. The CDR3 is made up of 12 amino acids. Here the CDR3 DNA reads TGCGCCAGCAACCAAGTAAAGGAGACCCAGTACTTC. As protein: CASNQVKETQYF.

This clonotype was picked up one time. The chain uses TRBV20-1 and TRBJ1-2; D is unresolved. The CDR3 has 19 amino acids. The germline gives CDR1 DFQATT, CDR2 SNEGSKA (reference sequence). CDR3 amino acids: CSILMRVAVSERLNYGYTF. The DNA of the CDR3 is TGCAGCATCCTCATGAGGGTGGCGGTCTCCGAACGACTAAACTATGGCTACACCTTC.